The 29 T cell receptor beta chains in this list originate from one sample, sequenced in a study of T cells expressing NK-cell markers. From its re-call of the 5' RACE reads, TCRdb lists each CDR3 protein once, without DNA. The ten top clones account for more than 1.4%, within a sample of about 460,000 distinct CDR3 sequences. The sample taken for sequencing was blood T cells: a sorted CD56 or NKG2C T cell subset, CD4+ or CD8+ T cells, or bulk PBMC T cells (not recorded which). These TCRs come from a woman between 50 and 59 years old in good health.

This chain connects TRBV7-6 to TRBJ2-6. CDR1 and CDR2 (germline): SGHVS, FNYEAQ. The CDR3 is made up of 15 amino acids. CDR3 amino acids: CASSFSSSGANVLTF.

The chain joins TRBV12-3 or TRBV12-4 to TRBJ2-1; the D gene TCRdb calls, TRBD2, cannot be checked with no DNA. The CDR3 totals 15 residues. The CDR3 region is CASSASGTSYNEQFF.

CDR3 loop: CASNVGSGSGTGELFF. The rearrangement uses TRBV5-6 and TRBJ2-2; the TRBD2 assignment by TCRdb is unverifiable without DNA. The CDR3 has 16 amino acids. From germline, CDR1 is SGHDT and CDR2 YYEEEE.

The rearrangement joins TRBV24-1 to TRBJ2-2; checking the TCRdb D call of TRBD1 is not possible without DNA. CDR3 length: 14 residues. Germline V gene lookup returns CDR1 KGHDR and CDR2 SFDVKD. CDR3 region: CATSTRGNTGELFF.

The chain couples TRBV20-1 to TRBJ2-2. CDR1 is DFQATT, CDR2 SNEGSKA, per germline (reference sequence). The CDR3 contains 13 residues. The CDR3 sequence: CSASRHVGGELFF.

The chain recombines TRBV19 with TRBJ2-5; the D call of TRBD2 rests on TCRdb alone, since no DNA is present to check it. The CDR3 extends over 15 amino acids. Looked up from germline, CDR1 is LNHDA and CDR2 is SQIVND (reference sequence). The CDR3 loop reads CASSIEASSGETQYF.

The chain links TRBV29-1 to TRBJ2-1. The CDR3 spans 13 residues. CDR1 is SQVTM and CDR2 is ANQGSEA in the germline V gene. The chain's CDR3 is CSVDGVVGNEQFF.

This rearrangement joins TRBV29-1 to TRBJ2-3; TCRdb's D call, TRBD2, is unchecked because there is no DNA. This CDR3 contains 14 residues. CDR1 is SQVTM, CDR2 ANQGSEA, per germline. The CDR3 sequence is CSAPGLAEADTQYF.

The genes are TRBV5-6 and TRBJ1-5; TCRdb outputs TRBD1, but without DNA this stays unchecked. Germline assignment: CDR1 SGHDT and CDR2 YYEEEE. The CDR3 loop spans 15 amino acids. The CDR3 spells CASSLAGAGGRPQHF.

This rearrangement joins TRBV29-1 to TRBJ2-1; TCRdb indicates TRBD1, and absent DNA this call remains unverified. Germline V CDR1 and CDR2: SQVTM, ANQGSEA. The CDR3 runs to 15 residues. CDR3 protein: CSVQGRDRGGNEQFF.

This chain links TRBV29-1 with TRBJ1-2; TCRdb returns TRBD1, unconfirmable since there is no DNA. Germline loops: CDR1 SQVTM, CDR2 ANQGSEA. The CDR3 covers 12 residues. Here the CDR3 reads CSVTGTGYGYTF.

V gene TRBV29-1 combines with J gene TRBJ1-2. Germline CDR1 reads SQVTM; CDR2 reads ANQGSEA. The CDR3 consists of 12 residues. The chain's CDR3 is CSVGVAGHGYTF.

This rearrangement joins TRBV27 to TRBJ2-1; TCRdb selects TRBD2, and the lack of DNA leaves this call unchecked. Germline CDR1 MNHEY, CDR2 SMNVEV (reference sequence). The CDR3 sequence is 16 residues long. CDR3 sequence: CASSLSGLAGHNEQFF.

This chain joins TRBV12-3 or TRBV12-4 and TRBJ2-2; TCRdb lists TRBD2, though no DNA is available to test this call. This CDR3 comprises 13 residues. Here the CDR3 reads CASSLVRVGELFF.

This rearrangement joins TRBV20-1 to TRBJ1-4; TCRdb picks TRBD1, but there is no DNA to check that call. The CDR3 covers 15 residues. Germline V lookup: CDR1 DFQATT, CDR2 SNEGSKA (reference sequence). This chain's CDR3 is CSARNNRGIPEKLFF.

This rearrangement joins TRBV11-2 to TRBJ1-1; checking the TCRdb D call of TRBD1 is not possible without DNA. The CDR3 loop spans 15 amino acids. CDR1 is SGHAT and CDR2 is FQNNGV in the germline V gene. The CDR3 here is CASSLASGRNTEAFF.

The chain joins TRBV12-3 or TRBV12-4 to TRBJ2-1; with no DNA, the TCRdb D assignment of TRBD2 cannot be verified. The CDR3 runs 16 residues. The CDR3 reads CASRPEILAAVNEQFF.

The CDR3 sequence is CSARDPAGRNEQFF. This chain joins TRBV20-1 and TRBJ2-1; no DNA is available, so the TRBD1 call from TCRdb remains unchecked. CDR3 length equals 14 residues. Germline V gene data show CDR1 as DFQATT and CDR2 as SNEGSKA (reference sequence).

This chain links TRBV6-5 with TRBJ2-5; TCRdb calls TRBD2, which cannot be checked without DNA. The CDR3 is 16 amino acids. From germline, CDR1 is MNHEY and CDR2 SVGAGI. The CDR3 reads CASSYSIAGGQETQYF.

CDR3 in amino acids: CASSLRDRAEQYF. V usage is TRBV12-3 or TRBV12-4 and J usage is TRBJ2-7; TCRdb designates TRBD1, a call that cannot be tested without DNA. The CDR3 covers 13 residues.

The chain carries TRBV10-2 and TRBJ1-2. Germline V gene sequence: CDR1 WSHSY, CDR2 SAAADI. The length of the CDR3 is 15 residues. The CDR3 region is CASGGGTTANYGYTF.

The rearrangement joins TRBV28 to TRBJ2-2; the TRBD1 assignment by TCRdb is unverifiable without DNA. CDR3 size: 17 residues. CDR1 is MDHEN and CDR2 is SYDVKM in the germline V gene. CDR3 loop: CASSTEDQGRNTGELFF.

This chain uses TRBV18 with TRBJ2-5; TCRdb's D gene call, TRBD1, goes unchecked for lack of DNA. The CDR3 is made up of 15 amino acids. CDR1 and CDR2 from the germline V gene are KGHSH and LQKENI. Here the CDR3 reads CASSPRARQTETQYF.

J is TRBJ1-2 and V is TRBV5-5; there is no DNA to check the TCRdb D call of TRBD1. CDR1 is SGHKS, CDR2 YYEKEE, per germline (reference sequence). The CDR3 length is 13 residues. CDR3 amino acids: CASSRTVWSGYTF.

This rearrangement joins TRBV28 to TRBJ2-5; TCRdb indicates TRBD1, and absent DNA this call remains unverified. The CDR3 contains 12 residues. Germline V CDR1 and CDR2: MDHEN, SYDVKM. The CDR3 sequence is CASWTFKETQYF.

This chain joins TRBV7-8 and TRBJ2-2. The CDR3 loop spans 16 amino acids. Germline V gene lookup returns CDR1 SGHVS and CDR2 FQNEAQ. CDR3 region: CASSLRVAVTTGELFF. Using reference TRBV7-8 and TRBJ2-2 for the parts outside the CDR3, the full variable domain is GAGVSQSPRYKVAKRGQDVALRCDPISGHVSLFWYQQALGQGPEFLTYFQNEAQLDKSGLPSDRFFAERPEGSVSTLKIQRTQQEDSAVYLCASSLRVAVTTGELFFGEGSRLTVL.

The chain employs TRBV2 and TRBJ2-1; the TCRdb call, TRBD2, lacks DNA for checking. CDR3 size: 13 residues. In germline, CDR1 is SNHLY, CDR2 FYNNEI. This CDR3 is CASRSGSLNEQFF.

This chain uses TRBV6-2 or TRBV6-3 with TRBJ1-3; TCRdb calls TRBD1, which cannot be checked without DNA. Per the germline V gene, CDR1 is MNHEY and CDR2 is SVGEGT. The CDR3 runs to 14 residues. The CDR3 region is CASSDTWTGVGNHF.

The rearrangement joins TRBV5-1 to TRBJ2-1; without DNA, the TCRdb call of TRBD2 cannot be checked. Germline CDR1 reads SGHRS; CDR2 reads YFSETQ. The CDR3 loop spans 22 amino acids. CDR3 in amino acids: CASSQPRTSGSKREVSYNEQFF.